Presented here are 18 T cell receptor beta chains from one specimen sequenced in a study of blood T cell repertoires in COVID-19. Some clones are missing from TCRdb's copy, which holds only in-frame ones; the method was immunoSEQ multiplex PCR. Of about 190,000 clones in the sample, around four fifths were seen once. Sequenced material: peripheral blood. The receptors were sampled from a human donor in a cohort sampled during active COVID-19.

The rearrangement uses TRBV7-9 and TRBJ2-3; TRBD2 is a possible D gene (6 bases). CDR3 length: 16 residues. Trimming pared 5 bases from V and 0 bases from J, leaving 15 bases between. Germline V gene data show CDR1 as SEHNR and CDR2 as FQNEAQ (reference sequence). The CDR3 DNA follows: TGTGCCAGCAGCAGGTGGGGCGGGGATAGCACAGATACGCAGTATTTT. Protein: CASSRWGGDSTDTQYF.

The table lists this clone with a few counts. The chain links TRBV2 to TRBJ2-2, with D maybe TRBD1 (5 bases). Trimming stripped 10 bases from V and 6 bases from J, with 12 bases between. The CDR3 is 12 residues long. Germline lookup yields CDR1 SNHLY and CDR2 FYNNEI. The CDR3 region has the DNA TGTGCCACAAGCAGGGATGCCGGGGAGCTGTTTTTT. It is translated as CATSRDAGELFF.

This chain connects TRBV10-2 to TRBJ2-1; weak D call: TRBD2 (5 bases). V was trimmed by 8 bases and J by 0 bases, leaving 14 bases between them. CDR3 length: 15 residues. Germline V gene lookup returns CDR1 WSHSY and CDR2 SAAADI. The CDR3 DNA follows: TGCGCCAGCTCTCCTTCGAGCGGCTCCTACAATGAGCAGTTCTTC. Encoded protein: CASSPSSGSYNEQFF.

The chain employs TRBV12-3 or TRBV12-4 and TRBJ2-5; TRBD2 might be the D (7 bases). The CDR3 sequence is 12 residues long. V was trimmed by 7 bases and J by 5 bases, leaving 11 bases between them. The CDR3 sequence: CASKGGVETQYF. Written as DNA, the CDR3 is TGTGCCAGCAAAGGGGGGGTCGAGACCCAGTACTTC.

This rearrangement joins TRBV29-1 to TRBJ1-2; 7 positions agree with TRBD1. V shed 4 bases and J 5 bases; nucleotides not matched to a gene: 4. The germline gives CDR1 SQVTM, CDR2 ANQGSEA. This CDR3 has 12 amino acids. The chain's CDR3 is CSVGGTEYGYTF. CDR3 nucleotide sequence: TGCAGCGTTGGCGGGACAGAATATGGCTACACCTTC.

The V gene is TRBV6-2 or TRBV6-3, the J gene TRBJ1-2; D perhaps matches TRBD1 (6 bases). There are 17 residues in the CDR3. Trimming removed 2 bases at V and 3 bases at J, with 19 bases between. Per the germline V gene, CDR1 is MNHEY and CDR2 is SVGEGT. This CDR3 reads CASSYVGPRGNHYGYTF. The CDR3 DNA follows: TGTGCCAGCAGTTACGTAGGGCCTAGGGGGAACCACTATGGCTACACCTTC.

The V and J genes are TRBV5-1 and TRBJ1-4; 8 positions match TRBD1. Germline-derived CDR1 and CDR2 are SGHRS and YFSETQ. Losses at the gene ends were 2 bases for V and 7 bases for J; bases not matched to a gene: 7. The CDR3 extends over 15 amino acids. The chain's CDR3 is CASSFGQGVGEKLFF. As DNA, the CDR3 is TGCGCCAGCAGCTTCGGACAGGGAGTCGGTGAAAAACTGTTTTTT.

CDR3 sequence (DNA): TGTGCCAGCAGTTTCCAGGGGGCCCTTGGAAACACCATATATTTT. Translation gives CASSFQGALGNTIYF. The chain couples TRBV6-5 to TRBJ1-3; 8 bases are a match to TRBD1. Germline V lookup: CDR1 MNHEY, CDR2 SVGAGI. V dropped 4 bases and J dropped 3; count of bases not matched to a gene: 5. This CDR3 has 15 amino acids.

The chain combines TRBV18 with TRBJ2-7; the D gene is possibly TRBD1 (5 bases). Germline V lookup: CDR1 KGHSH, CDR2 LQKENI. Trimming left V 3 bases short and J 5 bases short, with 11 bases between. The CDR3 extends over 13 amino acids. CDR3 sequence reads: CASSPSGADEQYF. CDR3 bases: TGTGCCAGCTCACCTTCTGGGGCGGACGAGCAGTACTTC.

The chain is built from TRBV10-1 and TRBJ1-3; the D is unclear. CDR1 is WNHNN, CDR2 SYGVQD, per germline (reference sequence). CDR3 length: 14 amino acids. V lost 6 bases and J 1 base, leaving 10 bases between the germline ends. The CDR3 reads CASSEQPSGNTIYF. In DNA form, the CDR3 reads TGCGCCAGCAGCGAACAGCCTTCTGGAAACACCATATATTTT.

J is TRBJ2-4 and V is TRBV28, with 7 bases that match TRBD2. This CDR3 spans 13 amino acids. In germline, CDR1 is MDHEN, CDR2 SYDVKM. V trimming: 3 bases; J trimming: 5 bases; junction bases outside the gene matches: 1. This CDR3 reads CASSFLAENIQYF. The CDR3 nucleotides are TGTGCCAGCAGTTTCCTAGCGGAAAACATTCAGTACTTC.

Only one count was recorded for this clone. The rearrangement joins TRBV12-5 to TRBJ2-2; D not resolved. This CDR3 spans 15 amino acids. The germline V gene has CDR1 LGHNT and CDR2 FRNRAP. The V gene lost 6 bases and the J gene lost 0 bases, with 11 bases spanning the gap. The chain's CDR3 is CASGPRLSNTGELFF. The CDR3 nucleotides are TGTGCTAGTGGCCCGAGGCTCTCGAACACCGGGGAGCTGTTTTTT. Together with reference TRBV12-5 and TRBJ2-2, the CDR3 gives the full variable domain: DARVTQTPRHKVTEMGQEVTMRCQPILGHNTVFWYRQTMMQGLELLAYFRNRAPLDDSGMPKDRFSAEMPDATLATLKIQPSEPRDSAVYFCASGPRLSNTGELFFGEGSRLTVL.

The chain is built from TRBV18 and TRBJ1-1, with TRBD1 identical over 7 bases. J was trimmed by 7 bases and V by 0 bases; bases with no gene match: 8. Germline V lookup: CDR1 KGHSH, CDR2 LQKENI. The CDR3 length is 15 residues. The CDR3 spells CASSPPVTGDGEAFF. CDR3 in DNA: TGTGCCAGCTCACCACCCGTCACAGGGGACGGTGAAGCTTTCTTT.

The chain uses TRBV5-1 and TRBJ2-1, with D possibly matching TRBD2 (5 bases). V gave up 0 bases and J gave up 6 bases, with 7 bases separating them. Germline lookup yields CDR1 SGHRS and CDR2 YFSETQ. This CDR3 comprises 13 residues. The CDR3 sequence: CASSLALVNEQFF. CDR3 DNA sequence: TGCGCCAGCAGCTTGGCACTAGTCAATGAGCAGTTCTTC.

The chain couples TRBV19 to TRBJ2-2; D remains unclear. CDR1 and CDR2 (germline): LNHDA, SQIVND (reference sequence). Trimming removed 3 bases at V and 0 bases at J, with 8 bases between. This CDR3 has 15 residues. CDR3 residues: CASSIVLSNTGELFF. Here the CDR3 DNA reads TGTGCCAGTAGTATTGTCTTATCGAACACCGGGGAGCTGTTTTTT.

This sequence joins TRBV18 and TRBJ2-4; 11 nucleotides align to TRBD1. Germline V gene data show CDR1 as KGHSH and CDR2 as LQKENI. This CDR3 has 15 residues. J lost 6 bases, V lost 4 bases, and 5 bases had no gene match. The CDR3 DNA reads as TGTGCCAGCTCACGTGGGACAGGGGGATTAAACATTCAGTACTTC. Translating gives CASSRGTGGLNIQYF.

V gene TRBV7-3 combines with J gene TRBJ2-7; 7 bases are shared with TRBD1. From germline, CDR1 is SGHTA and CDR2 FQGTGA. The junction had 25 bases not matched to a gene; V was cut back by 8 bases and J by 6 bases. The CDR3 is 18 amino acids. The CDR3 nucleotides are TGTGCCAGCGGTCCCGGAAATCGACAGGGCTTATTATCTATCGAGCAGTACGTC. This encodes CASGPGNRQGLLSIEQYV.

The chain employs TRBV19 and TRBJ1-2; D is perhaps TRBD1 (6 bases). Germline V CDR1 and CDR2: LNHDA, SQIVND (reference sequence). Trimming took 5 bases from V and 5 from J, leaving 12 bases between them. The CDR3 has 13 residues. CDR3 protein: CASSAGAMYGYTF. CDR3 nucleotide sequence: TGTGCCAGTAGTGCGGGGGCAATGTATGGCTACACCTTC.